Listed below are T cell receptor beta chains from one sample, sequenced in a study of blood T cells in healthy people across ages. TCRdb processed the 5' RACE reads anew with MiXCR; each CDR3 protein has one entry. The table lists around 1,700,000 distinct CDR3 sequences, approximately 28% of them singletons. Specimen: blood. Receptors originate from a woman aged 30 to 39 in good health. Each CDR3 is given with its conserved first and last residue. The D gene is left open where the match is weak. Some rows mark clone size as missing; the rest say once, few, many or name a class of expanded clone.

TRBD2 | TRBJ2-1 | TRBV7-2 | . | CASSSPRTSGRREQFF | TGTGCCAGCAGCTCCCCCCGGACTAGCGGGAGACGGGAGCAGTTCTTC
TRBD1 | TRBJ1-5 | TRBV6-1 | . | CASSKTIPSGTGDQPQHF | TGTGCCAGCAGTAAGACGATTCCTTCCGGGACAGGGGATCAGCCCCAGCATTTT
. | TRBJ2-1 | TRBV29-1 | many | CSVEGTGVGNEQFF | TGCAGCGTTGAAGGGACGGGGGTCGGGAATGAGCAGTTCTTC
. | TRBJ2-1 | TRBV7-2 | . | CASSLALDYNEQFF | TGTGCCAGCAGCTTAGCGCTCGACTACAATGAGCAGTTCTTC
TRBD2 | TRBJ2-2 | TRBV5-5 | . | CASSLSASGWNTGERFF | TGTGCCAGCAGCTTGTCGGCTAGCGGGTGGAACACCGGGGAGCGGTTTTTT
. | TRBJ2-1 | TRBV2 | few | CASLRRAYNEQFF | TGTGCCAGCCTTCGTAGGGCCTACAATGAGCAGTTCTTC
. | TRBJ2-2 | TRBV10-3 | few | CAISDLDAGELFF | TGTGCCATCAGTGATTTGGATGCCGGGGAGCTGTTTTTT
. | TRBJ2-7 | TRBV18 | . | CASSLNTGRAAYGQYF | TGTGCCAGCTCACTAAACACAGGGCGGGCCGCCTACGGGCAGTACTTC
TRBD2 | TRBJ2-3 | TRBV27 | once | CTSSSPGIGGAGDTQYF | TGTACCAGCAGTTCGCCTGGAATCGGGGGGGCCGGAGATACGCAGTATTTT
. | TRBJ1-4 | TRBV18 | . | CASSLFSQGTTNEKLFF | TGTGCCAGCTCACTTTTCTCACAGGGAACGACTAATGAAAAACTGTTTTTT
. | TRBJ1-5 | TRBV28 | . | CASSLRTWEVSNQPQHF | TGTGCCAGCAGTTTGAGGACTTGGGAGGTCAGCAATCAGCCCCAGCATTTT
. | TRBJ2-3 | TRBV29-1 | . | CSVDIGRGVADTQYF | TGCAGCGTTGACATCGGCAGGGGGGTAGCAGATACGCAGTATTTT
. | TRBJ2-5 | TRBV6-5 | once | CASSPAGLEGTQYF | TGTGCCAGCAGTCCCGCGGGGCTGGAGGGGACCCAGTACTTC
. | TRBJ2-5 | TRBV18 | . | CASSLFDSQESQYF | TGCGCCAGCTCACTATTTGACAGCCAAGAGTCCCAGTACTTC
. | TRBJ1-6 | TRBV4-1 | . | CASSKWENSYNSPLHF | TGCGCCAGCAGCAAATGGGAGAACTCCTATAATTCACCCCTCCACTTT
TRBD2 | TRBJ2-7 | TRBV7-2 | few | CASSLGLAGATQQYF | TGTGCCAGCAGCCTAGGACTAGCGGGAGCTACACAGCAGTACTTC
TRBD2 | TRBJ2-3 | TRBV28 | few | CASSSGGTTDTQYF | TGTGCCAGCAGTAGCGGGGGTACGACAGATACGCAGTATTTT
TRBD2 | TRBJ2-5 | TRBV7-2 | . | CASSWQASGQETQYF | TGTGCCAGCAGTTGGCAGGCTAGCGGCCAAGAGACCCAGTACTTC
. | TRBJ2-7 | TRBV7-2 | many | CASSPTVPPYEQYF | TGTGCCAGCAGTCCCACCGTTCCGCCCTACGAGCAGTACTTC
TRBD2 | TRBJ2-3 | TRBV9 | few | CASSVYPGTSGTQYF | TGTGCCAGCAGCGTATACCCAGGGACTAGCGGTACGCAGTATTTT
TRBD1 | TRBJ2-3 | TRBV28 | few | CASSPSGTGPDTQYF | TGTGCCAGCAGTCCATCCGGGACAGGGCCAGATACGCAGTATTTT
. | TRBJ2-7 | TRBV29-1 | . | CSIEITYEQYF | TGCAGCATTGAGATAACCTACGAGCAGTACTTC
TRBD1 | TRBJ2-3 | TRBV6-6 | few | CASRTQGALTDTQYF | TGTGCCAGCAGAACTCAGGGGGCGCTTACAGATACGCAGTATTTT
. | TRBJ2-1 | TRBV3-1 | few | CASRRSSYNEQFF | TGTGCCAGCAGACGGAGCTCCTACAATGAGCAGTTCTTC
. | TRBJ2-2 | TRBV12-3/TRBV12-4 | . | CALGMNTGELFF | TGTGCCCTCGGGATGAACACCGGGGAGCTGTTTTTT
. | TRBJ2-7 | TRBV7-9 | . | CASSSQTGVYEQYF | TGTGCCAGCAGCAGCCAAACCGGGGTCTACGAGCAGTACTTC
TRBD2 | TRBJ2-7 | TRBV7-2 | . | CASSRRAGGEVQYF | TGTGCCAGCAGCCGCCGGGCGGGAGGGGAGGTGCAGTACTTC
TRBD2 | TRBJ2-1 | TRBV30 | few | CALLGSGIKRYNEQFF | TGTGCCCTGCTCGGGAGCGGGATAAAAAGGTACAATGAGCAGTTCTTC
TRBD1 | TRBJ1-3 | TRBV5-1 | . | CASSTGQGSTIYF | TGCGCCAGCAGCACGGGACAGGGGAGCACCATATATTTT
. | TRBJ2-1 | TRBV27 | . | CASSSYAPTTRDSEQFF | TGTGCCAGCAGTTCCTATGCTCCCACCACCCGTGATAGTGAGCAGTTCTTC
. | TRBJ2-1 | TRBV12-3/TRBV12-4 | many | CASTKTGIMGEQFF | TGTGCCAGCACCAAGACAGGAATTATGGGTGAGCAGTTCTTC
TRBD1 | TRBJ1-5 | TRBV20-1 | few | CSALKTGSRLNQPQHF | TGCAGTGCCCTCAAGACAGGGTCAAGATTAAATCAGCCCCAGCATTTT
. | TRBJ2-5 | TRBV9 | . | CASSVSTGQVETQYF | TGTGCCAGCAGCGTTTCAACAGGGCAGGTTGAGACCCAGTACTTC
TRBD1 | TRBJ1-5 | TRBV20-1 | . | CSAQGTGNRPQHF | TGCAGTGCCCAGGGGACAGGGAATCGGCCCCAGCATTTT
TRBD1 | TRBJ2-1 | TRBV7-2 | many | CASSPWIGTGHNEQFF | TGTGCCAGCAGCCCCTGGATCGGGACAGGTCACAATGAGCAGTTCTTC
. | TRBJ2-1 | TRBV29-1 | few | CSVKRGGHNEQFF | TGCAGCGTAAAGAGGGGGGGACACAATGAGCAGTTCTTC
TRBD2 | TRBJ2-1 | TRBV11-2 | many | CASSQFGTNYNEQFF | TGTGCCAGCAGCCAGTTCGGGACTAACTACAATGAGCAGTTCTTC
TRBD2 | TRBJ2-5 | TRBV7-2 | . | CASRLVGGPYQETQYF | TGTGCCAGCAGGCTAGTGGGAGGGCCGTACCAAGAGACCCAGTACTTC
. | TRBJ2-1 | TRBV20-1 | many | CSARGHHEQFF | TGCAGTGCTAGGGGTCACCATGAGCAGTTCTTC
. | TRBJ2-3 | TRBV24-1 | many | CATSDPGDTQYF | TGTGCCACCAGTGACCCGGGGGATACGCAGTATTTT
TRBD2 | TRBJ2-4 | TRBV7-9 | . | CASNLGSGRPQGIQYF | TGTGCCAGCAACCTTGGGAGCGGGAGGCCTCAGGGCATTCAGTACTTC
. | TRBJ1-1 | TRBV10-3 | . | CAISDTKAMNTEVFF | TGTGCCATCAGTGATACAAAGGCGATGAACACTGAAGTTTTCTTT
. | TRBJ2-7 | TRBV5-1 | . | CASSLAPGTNSYEQYF | TGCGCCAGCAGCTTGGCCCCCGGGACAAATTCCTACGAGCAGTACTTC
TRBD2 | TRBJ2-7 | TRBV7-2 | few | CASSRPLAGGEVYEQYF | TGTGCCAGCAGCCGACCCTTAGCGGGAGGAGAAGTCTACGAGCAGTACTTC
TRBD1 | TRBJ1-2 | TRBV2 | few | CASGKLRTGPYGYTF | TGTGCCAGCGGGAAGTTAAGGACAGGGCCTTATGGCTACACCTTC
TRBD1 | TRBJ1-2 | TRBV24-1 | few | CATSDNRGRGYTF | TGTGCCACCAGTGACAACAGGGGACGAGGCTACACCTTC
. | TRBJ2-2 | TRBV10-3 | . | CAISESLGQTGELFF | TGTGCCATCAGTGAGTCGCTAGGACAGACCGGGGAGCTGTTTTTT
. | TRBJ1-2 | TRBV29-1 | many | CSVSTGTYGYTF | TGCAGCGTCTCTACAGGGACCTACGGCTACACCTTC
. | TRBJ2-1 | TRBV20-1 | few | CSAPPDRGRFGEQFF | TGCAGTGCGCCCCCCGATCGGGGGCGTTTTGGTGAGCAGTTCTTC
TRBD1 | TRBJ2-3 | TRBV5-6 | . | CASSWTGDAQYF | TGTGCCAGCAGCTGGACAGGGGATGCGCAGTATTTT
TRBD1 | TRBJ2-7 | TRBV7-9 | . | CASSAPGQGTDEQYF | TGTGCCAGCAGCGCCCCGGGACAGGGTACGGACGAGCAGTACTTC
. | TRBJ2-7 | TRBV6-1 | few | CASSESPNGSDEQYF | TGTGCCAGCAGTGAATCTCCTAACGGGAGTGACGAGCAGTACTTC
. | TRBJ1-5 | TRBV10-3 | many | CASGRSNQPQHF | TGTGCCTCCGGGCGGAGCAATCAGCCCCAGCATTTT
. | TRBJ2-7 | TRBV21-1 | . | CASSKVDRLGEQYF | TGTGCCAGCAGCAAAGTGGACAGGTTGGGCGAGCAGTACTTC
TRBD2 | TRBJ2-7 | TRBV7-2 | many | CASSLAGGRAGEQYF | TGTGCCAGCAGCTTAGCCGGCGGGAGGGCCGGCGAGCAGTACTTC